This note documents a single T cell receptor (beta chain) sequence. The data were obtained in a study of blood T cell repertoires in COVID-19. Study at large: Specimens from acute and convalescent COVID-19 originated in the United States, Italy and Spain. PBMCs, B-cell-depleted T cells, or T cells were the source of the cDNA or gDNA that made up the material.

V lost 5 bases to trimming and J lost 5 bases; unmatched junction nucleotides: 6. This CDR3 has 15 residues. CDR1 is MRHNA and CDR2 is SNTAGT in the germline V gene. Cohorts were assigned according to the clinical history that participants reported. Original processing notes: It was from reference gene primer amplification that nucleated cell counts were estimated. The table came from immunoSEQ multiplex PCR; TCRdb's copy has only in-frame clones and leaves some out. V and J calls and clone size are copied from that table; D and trimming were computed from the DNA. The data hold some 290,000 clones, with approximately 89% observed a single time.

The chain combines TRBV6-4 with TRBJ2-3; 11 nucleotides agree with TRBD1. The sample comprised PBMCs or T cells enriched from blood (not recorded which). This sequence was found in a woman in her twenties or thirties who had recovered from COVID-19. The CDR3 loop is CASSPRTGGLDTQYF. In nucleotides, the CDR3 is TGTGCCAGCAGTCCACGGACAGGGGGCTTAGATACGCAGTATTTT.